This TCR beta chain appears in the sequencing data of a study of blood T cells in healthy people across ages. As to this clonotype: What it binds is unknown.

Study-level results: More naive CD4+ cells and higher diversity marked long-lived donors relative to aged donors.

A second about 7 to 12 cycle PCR used barcoded and J-beta primers. TCRdb fed the 5' RACE reads into MiXCR, producing one record per CDR3 protein. The sample lists 1.8 million or so distinct CDR3 sequences; roughly 43% were seen once. The total RNA that was extracted per sample amounted to at least 5 micrograms. With 2 bases removed from V and 0 bases from J, the gap between germline ends came to 9 bases. Germline V gene sequence: CDR1 MNHNS, CDR2 SASEGT. The CDR3 runs 15 residues. This TCR was recovered from a human donor in good health. This chain connects TRBV6-1 to TRBJ2-3; D uncertain. The sequencing sample was made of blood. The DNA of the CDR3 is TGTGCCAGCAGTGAACCAGGAACTAGCACAGATACGCAGTATTTT. Translation gives CASSEPGTSTDTQYF.